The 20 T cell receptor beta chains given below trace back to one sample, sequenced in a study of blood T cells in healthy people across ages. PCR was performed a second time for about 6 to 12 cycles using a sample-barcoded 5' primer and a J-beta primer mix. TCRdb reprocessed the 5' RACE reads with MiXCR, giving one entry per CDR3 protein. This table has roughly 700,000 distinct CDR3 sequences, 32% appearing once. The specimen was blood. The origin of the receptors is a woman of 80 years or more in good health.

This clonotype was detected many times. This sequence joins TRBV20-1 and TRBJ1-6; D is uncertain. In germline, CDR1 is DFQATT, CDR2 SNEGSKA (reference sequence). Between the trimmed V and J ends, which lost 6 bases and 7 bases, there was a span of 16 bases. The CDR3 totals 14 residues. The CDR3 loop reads CSAPGRQKNSPLHF. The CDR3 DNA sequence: TGCAGTGCGCCAGGCAGGCAGAAGAATTCACCCCTCCACTTT.

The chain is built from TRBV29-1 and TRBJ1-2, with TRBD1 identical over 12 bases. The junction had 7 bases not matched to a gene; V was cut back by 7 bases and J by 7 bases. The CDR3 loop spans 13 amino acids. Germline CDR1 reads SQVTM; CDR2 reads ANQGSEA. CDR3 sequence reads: CSAEGQGASGYTF. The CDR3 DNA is TGCAGCGCGGAGGGACAGGGGGCAAGTGGCTACACCTTC.

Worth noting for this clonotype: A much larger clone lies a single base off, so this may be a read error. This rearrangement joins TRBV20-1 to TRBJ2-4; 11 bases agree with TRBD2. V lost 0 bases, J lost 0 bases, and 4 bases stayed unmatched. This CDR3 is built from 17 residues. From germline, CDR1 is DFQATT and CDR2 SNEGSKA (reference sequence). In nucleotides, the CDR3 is TGCAGTGCTAGAGACCTAGCGGGGGGTGGAGCCAAAAACATTCAGTACTTC. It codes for CSARDLAGGGAKNIQYF.

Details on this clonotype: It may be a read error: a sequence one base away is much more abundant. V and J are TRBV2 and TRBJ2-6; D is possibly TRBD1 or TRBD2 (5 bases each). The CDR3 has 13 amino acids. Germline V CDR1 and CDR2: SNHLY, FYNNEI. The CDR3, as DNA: TGTGCCAGCACCCCAGACGGGGCCAACGTCCGGACTTTC. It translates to CASTPDGANVRTF.

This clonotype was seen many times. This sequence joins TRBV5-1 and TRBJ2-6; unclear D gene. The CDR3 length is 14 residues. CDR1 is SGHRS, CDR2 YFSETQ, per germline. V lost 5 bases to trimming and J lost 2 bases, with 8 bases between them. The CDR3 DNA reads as TGCGCCAGCAGTGGGAATCCTGGGGCCAACGTCCTGACTTTC. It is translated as CASSGNPGANVLTF.

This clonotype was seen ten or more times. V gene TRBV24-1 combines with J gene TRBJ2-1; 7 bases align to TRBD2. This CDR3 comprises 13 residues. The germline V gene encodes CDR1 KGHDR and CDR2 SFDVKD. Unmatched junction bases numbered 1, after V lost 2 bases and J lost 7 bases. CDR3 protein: CATSDWTSNEQFF. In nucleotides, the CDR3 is TGTGCCACCAGTGATTGGACTAGTAATGAGCAGTTCTTC.

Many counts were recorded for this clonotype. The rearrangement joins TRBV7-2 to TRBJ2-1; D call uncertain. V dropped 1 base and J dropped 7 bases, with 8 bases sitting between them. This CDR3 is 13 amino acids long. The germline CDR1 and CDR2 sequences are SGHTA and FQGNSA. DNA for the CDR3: TGTGCCAGCAGCTTAGAAAGAACAAATGAGCAGTTCTTC. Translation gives CASSLERTNEQFF.

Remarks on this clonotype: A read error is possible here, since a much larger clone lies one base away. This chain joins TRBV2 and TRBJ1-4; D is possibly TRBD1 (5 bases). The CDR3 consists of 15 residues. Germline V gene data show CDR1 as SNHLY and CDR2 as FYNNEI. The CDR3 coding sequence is TGTGCCAGCTGTGATTTAAGACAGTCTAATGAAAAACTGTTTTTT. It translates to CASCDLRQSNEKLFF.

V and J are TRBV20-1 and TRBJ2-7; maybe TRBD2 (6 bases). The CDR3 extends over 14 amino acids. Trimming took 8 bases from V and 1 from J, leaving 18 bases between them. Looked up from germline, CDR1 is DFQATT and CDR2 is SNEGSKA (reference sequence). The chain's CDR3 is CSWWMAGSSYEQYF. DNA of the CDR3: TGCAGTTGGTGGATGGCGGGAAGTTCCTACGAGCAGTACTTC.

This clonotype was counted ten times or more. The CDR3 reads CASSRSVPGQGGEQYF. CDR3 DNA: TGCGCCAGCAGCAGGAGCGTACCGGGACAGGGTGGCGAGCAGTACTTC. This sequence joins TRBV5-1 and TRBJ2-7, with 9 nucleotides matching TRBD1. The CDR3 runs to 16 residues. Unmatched junction bases numbered 14, after V lost 4 bases and J lost 6 bases. The germline V gene has CDR1 SGHRS and CDR2 YFSETQ.

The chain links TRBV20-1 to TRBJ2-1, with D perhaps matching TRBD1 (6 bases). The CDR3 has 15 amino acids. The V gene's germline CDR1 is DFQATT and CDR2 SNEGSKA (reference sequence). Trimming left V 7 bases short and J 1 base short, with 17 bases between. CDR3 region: CSVSRQGTSYNEQFF. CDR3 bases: TGCAGTGTCAGTAGGCAGGGGACATCCTACAATGAGCAGTTCTTC.

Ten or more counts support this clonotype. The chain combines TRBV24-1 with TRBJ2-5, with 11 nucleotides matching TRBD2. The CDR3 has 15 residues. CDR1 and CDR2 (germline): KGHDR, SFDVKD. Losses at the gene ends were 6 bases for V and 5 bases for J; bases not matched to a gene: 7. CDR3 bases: TGTGCCACCAGTTCAATAGCGGGGGGGCCGGAGACCCAGTACTTC. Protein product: CATSSIAGGPETQYF.

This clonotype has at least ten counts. The CDR3: CASSLLGQQPQHF. The CDR3 region has the DNA TGTGCCAGCAGCTTGTTGGGGCAACAGCCCCAGCATTTT. V gene TRBV5-4 combines with J gene TRBJ1-5; D might be TRBD1 (5 bases). Germline-derived CDR1 and CDR2 are SGHNT and YYREEE (reference sequence). V was clipped by 1 base and J by 7 bases, with 9 bases between them. This CDR3 spans 13 amino acids.

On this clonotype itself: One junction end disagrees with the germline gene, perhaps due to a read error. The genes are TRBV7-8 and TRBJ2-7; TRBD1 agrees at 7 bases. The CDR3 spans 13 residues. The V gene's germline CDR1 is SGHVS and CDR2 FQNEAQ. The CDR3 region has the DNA TGTGCCAGCGGCTTAGGACAGGCCTACGAGCAGTACTTC. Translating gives CASGLGQAYEQYF.

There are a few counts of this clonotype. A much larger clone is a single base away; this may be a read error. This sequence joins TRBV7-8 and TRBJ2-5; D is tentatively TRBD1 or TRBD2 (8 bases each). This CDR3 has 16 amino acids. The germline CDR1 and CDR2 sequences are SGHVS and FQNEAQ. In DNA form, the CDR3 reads TGTGTCAGCAGCCTTAGCGGGACAGGAGCTCAAGAGACCCAGTACTTC. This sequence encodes CVSSLSGTGAQETQYF.

In DNA form, the CDR3 reads TGTGCCAGCAGTACTGGTCAGGGTCGGAATCAGCCCCAGCATTTT. Amino acid sequence: CASSTGQGRNQPQHF. The chain is built from TRBV12-3 or TRBV12-4 and TRBJ1-5, with a possible D match to TRBD1 (5 bases). The CDR3 consists of 15 residues. Trimming pared 5 bases from V and 4 bases from J, leaving 15 bases between.

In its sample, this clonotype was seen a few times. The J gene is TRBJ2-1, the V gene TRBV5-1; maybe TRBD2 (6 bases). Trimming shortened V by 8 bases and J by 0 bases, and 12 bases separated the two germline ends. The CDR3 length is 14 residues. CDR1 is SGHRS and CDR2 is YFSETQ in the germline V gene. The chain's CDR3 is CASSDGSSYNEQFF. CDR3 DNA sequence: TGCGCCAGTTCGGACGGGAGCTCCTACAATGAGCAGTTCTTC.

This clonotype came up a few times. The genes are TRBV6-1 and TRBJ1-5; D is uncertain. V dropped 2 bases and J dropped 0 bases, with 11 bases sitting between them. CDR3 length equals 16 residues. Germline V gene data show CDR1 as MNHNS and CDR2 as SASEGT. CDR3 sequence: CASSESGFYSNQPQHF. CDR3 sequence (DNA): TGTGCCAGCAGTGAATCAGGTTTTTATAGCAATCAGCCCCAGCATTTT.

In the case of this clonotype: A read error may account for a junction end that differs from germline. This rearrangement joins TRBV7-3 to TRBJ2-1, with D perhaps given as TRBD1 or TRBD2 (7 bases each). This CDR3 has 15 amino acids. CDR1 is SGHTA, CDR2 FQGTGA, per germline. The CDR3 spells CAGSSGTAEGNEQFF. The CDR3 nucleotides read TGTGCCGGCAGCAGCGGGACAGCCGAGGGCAATGAGCAGTTCTTC.

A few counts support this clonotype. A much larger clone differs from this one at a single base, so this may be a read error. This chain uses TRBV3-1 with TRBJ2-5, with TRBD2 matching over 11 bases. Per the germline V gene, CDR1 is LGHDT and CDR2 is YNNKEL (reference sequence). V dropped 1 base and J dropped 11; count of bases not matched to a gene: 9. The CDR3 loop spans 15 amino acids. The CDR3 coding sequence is TGTGCCAGCAGCCAAGTAGCGGGGGGGCCGGATGAGCAGTACTTC. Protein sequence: CASSQVAGGPDEQYF.